A selection of T cell receptor beta chains follows, all from one sample in a study of T cell repertoires in cytomegalovirus infection. TCRdb used MiXCR to reprocess the reads, holding one entry per CDR3 protein. The table records roughly 300,000 distinct CDR3 sequences, more than 8% of them present only once. Sample: PBMCs. These receptors came from a human donor in good health (CMV status not recorded). Some clones in this sample may be carry-over from other donors' samples. CDR3s include the opening cysteine and the closing phenylalanine or tryptophan. A D gene is named only where the DNA matches it firmly. Size values are once, few and many counts, or a class for expanded clones, and some rows have none.

TRBJ2-7 | TRBD2 | few | TRBV11-3 | TGTGCCAGTCAGGGAGGGGAAAGTCGTTCCTGGGACTACGAGCAGTACTTC | CASQGGESRSWDYEQYF
TRBJ1-1 | TRBD1 | many | TRBV7-6 | TGTGCCAGCAGCTTAGCGAGGGGGCCAAAAACTGAAGCTTTCTTT | CASSLARGPKTEAFF
TRBJ1-1 | . | many | TRBV7-6 | TGTGCCAGCACCGTAAATGAGGGGAACACTGAAGCTTTCTTT | CASTVNEGNTEAFF
TRBJ2-2 | . | . | TRBV30 | TGTGCCTGGAGTGTACCCGGGGAGCTGTTTTTT | CAWSVPGELFF
TRBJ1-5 | . | many | TRBV28 | TGTGCCAGCAGCGGGCCGGGGAGCAATCAGCCCCAGCATTTT | CASSGPGSNQPQHF
TRBJ1-4 | . | . | TRBV30 | TGTGCCTGGAGTGTTGGGGGCGGAAGATCTAATGAAAAACTGTTTTTT | CAWSVGGGRSNEKLFF
TRBJ2-1 | TRBD2 | many | TRBV4-1 | TGCGCCAGCAGCCTGCATACTAGCGGGGGAGACAATGAGCAGTTCTTC | CASSLHTSGGDNEQFF
TRBJ2-1 | TRBD1 | . | TRBV7-9 | TGTGCCAGCAGCTCACCCGGGACAGGGAGCAATGAGCAGTTCTTC | CASSSPGTGSNEQFF
TRBJ1-1 | . | many | TRBV7-2 | TGTGCCAGCAGCTTAGGTGGGTTCGCTGAAGCTTTCTTT | CASSLGGFAEAFF
TRBJ2-7 | . | . | TRBV12-3/TRBV12-4 | TGTGCCAGCATTCTCCGCGGCCAGGGCGAGCAGTACTTC | CASILRGQGEQYF